What follows are 8 T cell receptor beta chains derived from one specimen sequenced in a study of prognosis after radiotherapy for stage I lung cancer. With two-round multiplex PCR, TCR beta CDR3 sequences were amplified from genomic DNA. During first-round PCR, primers specific to each TRBV and TRBJ gene were used. MiXCR, applied by TCRdb to the multiplex PCR reads, yields one record per CDR3 protein. The top ten hold about 8.3% of the sample, which has around 51,000 distinct CDR3 sequences, around a third seen once. Specimen: PBMCs, collected before or after stereotactic body radiation therapy (not recorded which). These receptor sequences come from a donor older than 45 with non-small cell lung cancer.

This clonotype was seen many times. The rearrangement joins TRBV5-5 to TRBJ1-5; no definite D call. Germline V gene lookup returns CDR1 SGHKS and CDR2 YYEKEE (reference sequence). This CDR3 has 15 amino acids. V was clipped by 0 bases and J by 0 bases, with 7 bases between them. CDR3 DNA sequence: TGTGCCAGCAGCTTGGGCCCGGTTAGCAATCAGCCCCAGCATTTT. Encoded protein: CASSLGPVSNQPQHF.

As regards this clonotype: It may be a read error: a sequence one base away is much more abundant. The V gene is TRBV14, the J gene TRBJ2-5; 7 nucleotides agree with TRBD2. CDR3 length: 15 residues. J gave up 7 bases and V 4 bases, and 12 bases lay outside the gene matches. The germline V gene has CDR1 SGHDN and CDR2 FVKESK. CDR3 residues: CASSLVGTREWTQYF. The DNA of the CDR3 is TGTGCCAGCAGCCTGGTCGGTACGCGGGAGTGGACCCAGTACTTC. Using reference TRBV14 and TRBJ2-5 for the parts outside the CDR3, the full variable domain is EAGVTQFPSHSVIEKGQTVTLRCDPISGHDNLYWYRRVMGKEIKFLLHFVKESKQDESGMPNNRFLAERTGGTYSTLKVQPAELEDSGVYFCASSLVGTREWTQYFGPGTRLLVL.

V usage is TRBV9 and J usage is TRBJ2-1; D remains unclear. Germline V lookup: CDR1 SGDLS, CDR2 YYNGEE. V was cut by 0 bases and J by 4 bases, with 5 bases left in between. The CDR3 length is 13 residues. The CDR3 sequence is CASSVAAYNEQFF. The CDR3 DNA follows: TGTGCCAGCAGCGTAGCAGCATACAATGAGCAGTTCTTC. The whole variable domain, remainder taken from reference TRBV9 and TRBJ2-1, is DSGVTQTPKHLITATGQRVTLRCSPRSGDLSVYWYQQSLDQGLQFLIQYYNGEERAKGNILERFSAQQFPDLHSELNLSSLELGDSALYFCASSVAAYNEQFFGPGTRLTVL.

About this clonotype: A much larger clone is a single base away; this may be a read error. CDR3 residues: CTSSPRTRRGNTIYF. CDR3 DNA: TGTACCAGCAGTCCCCGGACCAGAAGAGGAAACACCATATATTTT. V gene TRBV6-1 combines with J gene TRBJ1-3; D call uncertain. This CDR3 contains 15 residues. Germline loops: CDR1 MNHNS, CDR2 SASEGT.

Ten or more counts support this clonotype. V is TRBV5-5 and J is TRBJ2-7, with a weak D call TRBD1 (6 bases). Per germline, CDR1 SGHKS and CDR2 YYEKEE (reference sequence). The CDR3 contains 13 residues. Trimming removed 0 bases from V and 9 bases from J, with 13 bases in between. CDR3 region: CASSLAGELVQYF. DNA for the CDR3: TGTGCCAGCAGCTTGGCAGGGGAGTTGGTGCAGTACTTC.

This clonotype is judged large. V and J are TRBV11-2 and TRBJ1-5; D gene uncertain. This CDR3 has 14 amino acids. CDR1 SGHAT and CDR2 FQNNGV come from the germline V gene. Trimming removed 0 bases at V and 7 bases at J, with 10 bases between. The CDR3 coding sequence is TGTGCCAGCAGCTTAGAGGGTACGGGACAGCCCCAGCATTTT. This encodes CASSLEGTGQPQHF.

This clonotype was detected only once. This may be a read error: a much more frequent sequence differs by one nucleotide. The chain is built from TRBV20-1 and TRBJ2-5; possibly TRBD2 for D (5 bases). CDR3 size: 13 residues. Per the germline V gene, CDR1 is DFQATT and CDR2 is SNEGSKA (reference sequence). This chain's CDR3 is CSALTGIQDTQYF. CDR3 in DNA: TGCAGTGCCCTTACGGGGATCCAAGATACCCAGTACTTC.

This clonotype was counted many times. The J gene is TRBJ2-1, the V gene TRBV10-3, with TRBD2 matching over 10 bases. Trimming took 6 bases from V and 5 from J; bases not matched to a gene: 4. The germline CDR1 and CDR2 sequences are ENHRY and SYGVKD. This CDR3 is 14 amino acids long. CDR3 in amino acids: CAISWTSGNNEQFF. The CDR3, as DNA: TGTGCCATCAGCTGGACTAGCGGAAACAATGAGCAGTTCTTC.